The entry below gives a single T cell receptor (beta chain) sequence along with its context. This sample stems from a study of technical replicates of blood from several donors. Here immunoSEQ multiplex PCR was the method, and the copy in TCRdb shows in-frame clones only, minus some. The sample has about 72,000 clones; roughly 95% are singletons. CDR1 is SGDLS, CDR2 YYNGEE, per germline. The CDR3 runs to 14 residues. Trimming stripped 0 bases from V and 0 bases from J, with 4 bases between. The V gene is TRBV9, the J gene TRBJ1-5, with no clear D. This clonotype was obtained from a human donor in good health. The sequencing input was T cells isolated from PBMCs. The CDR3 region has the DNA TGTGCCAGCAGCGTAGGAGGTAGCAATCAGCCCCAGCATTTT. It encodes CASSVGGSNQPQHF.